The 9 T cell receptor beta chains listed next were all sequenced from one sample in a study of T cell responses to AZD1222 COVID-19 vaccine. Here immunoSEQ multiplex PCR was the method, and the copy in TCRdb shows in-frame clones only, minus some. The sample lists around 180,000 clones; around 88% were seen once. The sequencing here drew on peripheral blood, taken on day 0 of AZD1222 vaccination. The receptors stem from an adult in good health.

The chain has TRBV7-9 and TRBJ1-2; D gene ambiguous. V shed 4 bases and J shed 6 bases, with 9 bases lying between them. The CDR3 covers 12 residues. Germline V lookup: CDR1 SEHNR, CDR2 FQNEAQ (reference sequence). The CDR3 here is CASSYFDDGYTF. CDR3 nucleotide sequence: TGTGCCAGCAGCTATTTTGATGATGGCTACACCTTC. Full variable domain (rest looked up from reference TRBV7-9 and TRBJ1-2): DTGVSQNPRHKITKRGQNVTFRCDPISEHNRLYWYRQTLGQGPEFLTYFQNEAQLEKSRLLSDRFSAERPKGSFSTLEIQRTEQGDSAMYLCASSYFDDGYTFGSGTRLTVV.

The chain employs TRBV7-8 and TRBJ1-6; 7 bases fit TRBD1. Losses at the gene ends were 6 bases for V and 6 bases for J; bases not matched to a gene: 8. This CDR3 contains 15 residues. Germline loops: CDR1 SGHVS, CDR2 FQNEAQ. The CDR3 DNA is TGTGCCAGCAGTAGGGACAGCTTCGGTAATTCACCCCTCCACTTT. Amino acid sequence: CASSRDSFGNSPLHF.

The chain recombines TRBV6-2 or TRBV6-3 with TRBJ1-1; D ambiguous. Germline CDR1 MNHEY, CDR2 SVGEGT. Trimming stripped 4 bases from V and 0 bases from J, with 12 bases between. This CDR3 region has 15 residues. DNA for the CDR3: TGTGCCAGCAGTTCCAGGACGGAGATGAACACTGAAGCTTTCTTT. Translation: CASSSRTEMNTEAFF.

The CDR3 bases are TGTGCCAGCAGTTTCCGGGACAGGGGGCTCTCCGAGCAGTACTTC. It yields the protein CASSFRDRGLSEQYF. The chain employs TRBV28 and TRBJ2-7; TRBD1 matches 12 bases. Germline-derived CDR1 and CDR2 are MDHEN and SYDVKM. Trimming removed 3 bases from V and 6 bases from J; junction bases left unmatched: 6. The CDR3 runs 15 residues.

The V gene is TRBV2, the J gene TRBJ1-5; the D gene is possibly TRBD1 (5 bases). This CDR3 is 17 amino acids long. Germline values: CDR1 SNHLY, CDR2 FYNNEI. V lost 6 bases and J lost 0, with 18 bases in between. Written as DNA, the CDR3 is TGTGCCAGCAGCACTCCGGGACTGTGGTCTAGCAATCAGCCCCAGCATTTT. Translation gives CASSTPGLWSSNQPQHF.

The chain recombines TRBV7-2 with TRBJ2-7; D ambiguous. CDR1 and CDR2 from the germline V gene are SGHTA and FQGNSA. Trimming pared 5 bases from V and 3 bases from J, leaving 14 bases between. The CDR3 runs to 14 residues. Here the CDR3 reads CASSLVNNVYEQYF. For the CDR3, the DNA is TGTGCCAGCAGCCTAGTGAACAACGTCTACGAGCAGTACTTC. The variable domain in full, with the rest retrieved from reference TRBV7-2 and TRBJ2-7, is GAGVSQSPSNKVTEKGKDVELRCDPISGHTALYWYRQSLGQGLEFLIYFQGNSAPDKSGLPSDRFSAERTGGSVSTLTIQRTQQEDSAVYLCASSLVNNVYEQYFGPGTRLTVT.

The chain links TRBV6-5 to TRBJ2-3; a possible D gene is TRBD2 (6 bases). This CDR3 contains 13 residues. From germline, CDR1 is MNHEY and CDR2 SVGAGI. V was pared by 9 bases and J by 3 bases, with 13 bases between. The CDR3 here is CARGDGGTDTQYF. CDR3 coding DNA: TGTGCCAGGGGCGACGGGGGAACAGATACGCAGTATTTT.

This chain uses TRBV27 with TRBJ2-1; TRBD1 matches 8 bases. Germline trimming cut 10 bases from V and 3 bases from J; bases unmatched to any gene: 11. The CDR3 consists of 15 residues. CDR1 is MNHEY and CDR2 is SMNVEV in the germline V gene (reference sequence). The CDR3 reads CATLPDRGLYNEQFF. The CDR3 region has the DNA TGTGCCACCCTTCCCGACAGGGGTCTCTACAATGAGCAGTTCTTC.

The chain recombines TRBV29-1 with TRBJ1-2; the D gene is possibly TRBD1 (5 bases). CDR3 length: 11 amino acids. V was clipped by 7 bases and J by 8 bases, with 14 bases between them. Per the germline V gene, CDR1 is SQVTM and CDR2 is ANQGSEA. The CDR3 DNA reads TGCAGCGCCGGGACGGACTGGGGCTACACCTTC. Translation gives CSAGTDWGYTF.